This TCR beta chain was sequenced in a study of blood T cell repertoires in COVID-19. The repertoire was sequenced with immunoSEQ multiplex PCR; TCRdb's copy has only in-frame clones and lacks some. The sample has about 190,000 clones, roughly 84% seen once. This clone came up once. The receptor was derived from a human donor in a cohort sampled during active COVID-19. Specimen: peripheral blood.

The CDR3: CASSLFYLNTEAFF. CDR3 coding DNA: TGTGCCAGCAGCCTTTTCTACTTGAACACTGAAGCTTTCTTT. The rearrangement links TRBV6-5 to TRBJ1-1; D gene unclear. The V and J ends lost 6 bases and 0 bases respectively, with 11 bases between them. Germline loops: CDR1 MNHEY, CDR2 SVGAGI. This CDR3 spans 14 amino acids.